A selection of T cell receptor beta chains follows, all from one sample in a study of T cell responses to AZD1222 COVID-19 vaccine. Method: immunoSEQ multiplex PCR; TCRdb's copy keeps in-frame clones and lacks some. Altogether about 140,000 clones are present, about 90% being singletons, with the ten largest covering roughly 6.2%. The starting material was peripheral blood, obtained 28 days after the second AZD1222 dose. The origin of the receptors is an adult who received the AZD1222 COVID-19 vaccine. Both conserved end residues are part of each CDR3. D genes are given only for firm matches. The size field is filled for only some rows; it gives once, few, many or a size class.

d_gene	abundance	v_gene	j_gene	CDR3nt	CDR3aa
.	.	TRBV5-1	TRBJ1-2	TGCGCCAGCAGCTTGGGTCCGGCGGAAGGCTACACCTTC	CASSLGPAEGYTF
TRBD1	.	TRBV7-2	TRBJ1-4	TGTGCCAGCAGCGTAAGACAGGGCGACGAAAAACTGTTTTTT	CASSVRQGDEKLFF
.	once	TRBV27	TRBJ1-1	TGTGCCAGCAGTTTAAATGAGGGTTTCGGCACTGAAGCTTTCTTT	CASSLNEGFGTEAFF
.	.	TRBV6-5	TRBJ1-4	TGTGCCAGCAGTTACTCATCCACCTCAAAGGGAAAACTGTTTTTT	CASSYSSTSKGKLFF
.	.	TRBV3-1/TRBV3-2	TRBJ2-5	TGTGCCAGCAGCCCGAGAAACCAGGGGTCGCGTCAAGAGACCCAGTACTTC	CASSPRNQGSRQETQYF
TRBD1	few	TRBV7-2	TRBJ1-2	TGTGCCAGCAGCCCCACAGGGGGGAACTATGGCTACACCTTC	CASSPTGGNYGYTF
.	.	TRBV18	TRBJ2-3	TGTGCCAGCTCTTCGGGCGGGGCGCGCACAGATACGCAGTATTTT	CASSSGGARTDTQYF
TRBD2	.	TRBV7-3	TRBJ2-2	TGTGCCAGCAGCTTAAAGGGACTAGCGGGAAATGCGAACACCGGGGAGCTGTTTTTT	CASSLKGLAGNANTGELFF
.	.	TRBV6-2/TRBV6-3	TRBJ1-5	TGTGCCAGCAGTTACTTCTCCTTGGCAGAGAGCAATCAGCCCCAGCATTTT	CASSYFSLAESNQPQHF
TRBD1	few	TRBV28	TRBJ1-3	TGTGCCAGCAGTGGACAGGGGGCCACTGGAAACACCATATATTTT	CASSGQGATGNTIYF
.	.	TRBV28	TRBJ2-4	TGTGCCAGCAGTTTAACCAGGGCCGAAGCCAAAAACATTCAGTACTTC	CASSLTRAEAKNIQYF
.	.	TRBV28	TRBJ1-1	TGTGCCAGCAGTCCCGCCTCATTGAGGGGCACTGAAGCTTTCTTT	CASSPASLRGTEAFF
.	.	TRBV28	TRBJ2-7	TGTGCCAGCAGCTACCCGTCGGAAGGGACGCACTACGAGCAGTACTTC	CASSYPSEGTHYEQYF
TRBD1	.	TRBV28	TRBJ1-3	TGTGCCAGCAGGACAGGGCCCGGAAACACCATATATTTT	CASRTGPGNTIYF
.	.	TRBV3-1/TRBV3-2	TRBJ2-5	TGTGCCAGCAGCCAAGGGCGAAGAGAGACCCAGTACTTC	CASSQGRRETQYF
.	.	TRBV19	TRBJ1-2	TGTGCCAGTAGTATAGATCGGACCGCAACAACCCCATATGGCTACACCTTC	CASSIDRTATTPYGYTF
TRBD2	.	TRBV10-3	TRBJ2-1	TGTGCCATCAGTGATAAGCGGGAAGTGCCCAATGAGCAGTTCTTC	CAISDKREVPNEQFF
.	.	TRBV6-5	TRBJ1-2	TGTGCCAGCAGTTGGGGGGCCTCAGGCTCTAACTATGGCTACACCTTC	CASSWGASGSNYGYTF
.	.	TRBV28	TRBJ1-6	TGTGCCAGCAGTCAGGGTAGCTCACCCCTCCACTTT	CASSQGSSPLHF
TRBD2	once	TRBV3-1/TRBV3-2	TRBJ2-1	TGTGCCAGCAGCCGAGACCTAGCGGGAGTCGGTGAGCAGTTCTTC	CASSRDLAGVGEQFF
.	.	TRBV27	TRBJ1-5	TGTGCCAGCAGTTTAGGGTGGCAGCAGCCCCAGCATTTT	CASSLGWQQPQHF
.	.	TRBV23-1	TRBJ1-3	TGCGCCAGCAGTCAACTGTCCGGATCTGGAAACACCATATATTTT	CASSQLSGSGNTIYF
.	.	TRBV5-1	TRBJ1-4	TGCGCCAGCAGCCCGTCACACTACACTGCAACTAATGAAAAACTGTTTTTT	CASSPSHYTATNEKLFF
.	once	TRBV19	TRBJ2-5	TGTGCCAGTAGTATATCCCAAGAGACCCAGTACTTC	CASSISQETQYF
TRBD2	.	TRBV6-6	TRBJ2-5	TGTGCCAGCAAGCCAGCGGGAGAGGCCCAGTACTTC	CASKPAGEAQYF
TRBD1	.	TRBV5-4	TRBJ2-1	TGTGCCAGCAGCTCCGGACAGGGGGTATTCAATGAGCAGTTCTTC	CASSSGQGVFNEQFF
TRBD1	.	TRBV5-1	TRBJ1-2	TGCGCCAGCAGCATTGGGGGCGACAGGGGTTACTATGGCTACACCTTC	CASSIGGDRGYYGYTF
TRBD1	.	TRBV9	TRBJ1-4	TGTGCCAGCAGCACTACACAGGGGATTCGAGAAAAACTGTTTTTT	CASSTTQGIREKLFF
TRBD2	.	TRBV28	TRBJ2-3	TGTGCCAGCAGTTTATCATTAGCGGGGGGCCAACACAGCACAGATACGCAGTATTTT	CASSLSLAGGQHSTDTQYF
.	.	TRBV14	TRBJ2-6	TGTGCCAGCAGCCCCCTGAGGACCACTGGGGCCAACGTCCTGACTTTC	CASSPLRTTGANVLTF
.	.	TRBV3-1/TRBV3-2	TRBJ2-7	TGTGCCAGCAGCCAAGTTATGGTAGCGGCCGCCTACGAGCAGTACTTC	CASSQVMVAAAYEQYF
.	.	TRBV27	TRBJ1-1	TGTGCCAGCAGTTCAATGGGAAGGAGGACTGAAGCTTTCTTT	CASSSMGRRTEAFF
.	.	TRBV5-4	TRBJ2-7	TGTGCCAGCAGCCTTCGAAACGAGCAGTACTTC	CASSLRNEQYF
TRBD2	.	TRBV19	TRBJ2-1	TGTGCCAGTAGTCGCGGAGGGGGACTAGACCTCAATGAGCAGTTCTTC	CASSRGGGLDLNEQFF
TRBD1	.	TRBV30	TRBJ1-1	TGTGCCTTGAACGACAGGGGCATTCGAGCTTTCTTT	CALNDRGIRAFF
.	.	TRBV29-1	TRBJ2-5	TGCAGCGTTGAGCGGTCTCCGTCGGGCCAAGAGACCCAGTACTTC	CSVERSPSGQETQYF
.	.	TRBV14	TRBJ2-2	TGTGCCAGCAGCCAAGTGGGTATCGGGGAGCTGTTTTTT	CASSQVGIGELFF
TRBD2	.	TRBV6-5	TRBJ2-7	TGTGCCAGCAGCGAGATAGCGGGGGGGCCCCACGAGCAGTACTTC	CASSEIAGGPHEQYF
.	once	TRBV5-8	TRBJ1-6	TGTGCCAGCAGCTTGGGGGCACTTGGGGCCTATAATTCACCCCTCCACTTT	CASSLGALGAYNSPLHF
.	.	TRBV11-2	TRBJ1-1	TGTGCCAGCAGCTTAGATCGGTGGACAGAACGTAGCACTGAAGCTTTCTTT	CASSLDRWTERSTEAFF
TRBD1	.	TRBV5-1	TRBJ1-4	TGCGCCAGCAGCTCCCAGGGGGGTAATGAAAAACTGTTTTTT	CASSSQGGNEKLFF
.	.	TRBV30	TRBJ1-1	TGTGCCTGGAGTGTACAAGGGCTTGAAGCTTTCTTT	CAWSVQGLEAFF
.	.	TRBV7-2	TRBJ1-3	TGTGCCAGCAGCCCCAGCAGATCAGTGACCATATATTTT	CASSPSRSVTIYF
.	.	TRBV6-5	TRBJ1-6	TGTGCCAGCAGTTTTCAGGGAGGATCACCCCTCCACTTT	CASSFQGGSPLHF
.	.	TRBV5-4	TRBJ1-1	TGTGCCAGCAGCTTCGGACAGCTGAACACTGAAGCTTTCTTT	CASSFGQLNTEAFF
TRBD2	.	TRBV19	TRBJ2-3	TGTGCCAGTAGTCCGGCTAGCGGGGGCCACACAGATACGCAGTATTTT	CASSPASGGHTDTQYF
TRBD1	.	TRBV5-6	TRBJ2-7	TGTGCCAGCAGCTTGGGACAGGGACGCGAGCAGTACTTC	CASSLGQGREQYF
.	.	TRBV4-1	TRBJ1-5	TGCGCCAGCAGCCAAGATAGACAGGAGGGGGGCCCCCAGCATTTT	CASSQDRQEGGPQHF
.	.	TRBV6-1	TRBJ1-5	TGTGCCAGCAGTGAACACAGTCGCAATCAGCCCCAGCATTTT	CASSEHSRNQPQHF